The entry below describes one T cell receptor beta chain. The antigen is unknown. A single record per CDR3 protein comes from TCRdb applying MiXCR to the RT-PCR reads. Of more than 400,000 distinct CDR3 sequences listed, 6% to 9% are singletons. The data belong to a study of response to subunit inactivated influenza vaccine. General study findings and limits: It was the authors' suggestion that each seasonal influenza vaccination recruits few new T cells.

This CDR3 contains 16 residues. The V gene lost 6 bases and the J gene lost 8 bases, with 23 bases spanning the gap. The starting material was PBMCs from blood, obtained less than 30 months after vaccination. V is TRBV12-3 or TRBV12-4 and J is TRBJ1-3; D is undetermined. This receptor was identified in a man aged 50-75 years who received an inactivated influenza vaccine. Written as DNA, the CDR3 is TGTGCCAGCAGGCACCCGCAACCGGGCTTGTCACACACCATATATTTT. Its protein is CASRHPQPGLSHTIYF.